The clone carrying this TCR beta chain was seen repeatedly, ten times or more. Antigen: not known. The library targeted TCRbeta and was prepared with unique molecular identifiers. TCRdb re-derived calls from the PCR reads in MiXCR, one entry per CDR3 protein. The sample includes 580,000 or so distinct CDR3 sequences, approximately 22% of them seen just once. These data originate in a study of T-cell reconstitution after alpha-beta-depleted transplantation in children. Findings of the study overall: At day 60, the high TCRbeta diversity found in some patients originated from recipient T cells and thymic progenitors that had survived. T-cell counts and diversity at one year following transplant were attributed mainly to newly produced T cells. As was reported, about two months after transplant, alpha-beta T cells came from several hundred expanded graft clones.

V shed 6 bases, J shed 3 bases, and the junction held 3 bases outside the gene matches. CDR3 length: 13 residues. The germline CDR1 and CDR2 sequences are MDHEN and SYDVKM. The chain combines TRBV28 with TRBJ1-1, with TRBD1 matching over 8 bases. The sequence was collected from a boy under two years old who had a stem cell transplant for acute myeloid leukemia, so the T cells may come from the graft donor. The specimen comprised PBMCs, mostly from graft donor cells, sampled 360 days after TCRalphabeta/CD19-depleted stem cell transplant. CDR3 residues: CASRDRVDTEAFF. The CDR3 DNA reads TGTGCCAGCAGGGACAGGGTTGACACTGAAGCTTTCTTT. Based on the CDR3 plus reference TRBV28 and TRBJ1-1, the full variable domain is DVKVTQSSRYLVKRTGEKVFLECVQDMDHENMFWYRQDPGLGLRLIYFSYDVKMKEKGDIPEGYSVSREKKERFSLILESASTNQTSMYLCASRDRVDTEAFFGQGTRLTVV.